This T cell receptor beta chain was retrieved from a study of beta chain features in type 1 diabetes. As for the study in general: Researchers looked at roughly 110 million sorted cells across all samples.

Reverse transcribing all isolated RNA meant expressed TCRB transcripts were sequenced. Clones were read by immunoSEQ multiplex PCR, and TCRdb kept only the in-frame ones, dropping some. The table records 150,000 to 200,000 clones, 7.8% of them present only once. This clone turned up a few times. The antigen is unknown. Findings and limits, study-wide: Patients with Type 1 diabetes showed moderately but significantly shorter TCRB CDR3s in all four CD4+ subsets.

Sorted populations were all over 95% pure. The TCR comes from a woman in her 40s with type 1 diabetes. The sequencing input was central memory CD4+ T cells from blood.

The CDR3 bases are TGTGCCAGCAGTTCCATCCTAGGGAGCTCTGGGGCCAACGTCCTGACTTTC. It codes for CASSSILGSSGANVLTF. This sequence joins TRBV27 and TRBJ2-6; TRBD2 might be the D (5 bases). This CDR3 spans 17 amino acids. In germline, CDR1 is MNHEY, CDR2 SMNVEV (reference sequence). V was cut by 4 bases and J by 0 bases, with 13 bases left in between.